These T cell receptor beta chains were read from a single sample in a study of T cells after yellow fever vaccination. MiXCR, run by TCRdb on the 5' RACE reads, gives a single entry per CDR3 protein. The repertoire holds just under 600,000 distinct CDR3 sequences, with approximately 13% as singletons. Source: PBMCs, taken on the day of the yellow fever booster vaccination. The receptors come from a young man who received the YFV17D yellow fever vaccine. CDR3s include the opening cysteine and the closing phenylalanine or tryptophan. The D gene is left open where the match is weak. Not all rows give a size; the values are once, few, many and, for expanded clones, a class.

abundance | j_gene | d_gene | v_gene | len | CDR3nt | CDR3aa
few | TRBJ1-4 | NA | TRBV21-1 | 19 | TGTGCCAGCAGCAAAGCAAGTCGATTAGTAGAGTCAGGGGCTGAAAAACTGTTTTTT | CASSKASRLVESGAEKLFF
few | TRBJ2-1 | NA | TRBV7-8 | 15 | TGTGCCAGCAGCCTCAGACTAGGAGGCTACAATGAGCAGTTCTTC | CASSLRLGGYNEQFF
NA | TRBJ2-1 | NA | TRBV7-2 | 15 | TGTGCCAGCAGCTCTGGGACCCCCTCCTACAATGAGCAGTTCTTC | CASSSGTPSYNEQFF
NA | TRBJ2-6 | NA | TRBV10-3 | 19 | TGTGCCACCCCATCCTCCGTCGTCAGGGTGAACTCTGGGGCCAACGTCCTGACTTTC | CATPSSVVRVNSGANVLTF
NA | TRBJ2-5 | NA | TRBV29-1 | 14 | TGCAGCGCCTACAGGGACGCCTACCAAGAGACCCAGTACTTC | CSAYRDAYQETQYF
NA | TRBJ2-7 | NA | TRBV7-2 | 14 | TGTGCCAGCAGCACCGGGACTTTGACCTACGAGCAGTACTTC | CASSTGTLTYEQYF
few | TRBJ2-5 | NA | TRBV5-4 | 16 | TGTGCCAGCAGCCCCGCTCGGACAACGTACCAAGAGACCCAGTACTTC | CASSPARTTYQETQYF
NA | TRBJ2-7 | NA | TRBV7-2 | 14 | TGTGCCAGCAGCTTAGATTCAGGAGCCTACGAGCAGTACTTC | CASSLDSGAYEQYF
many | TRBJ2-5 | TRBD1 | TRBV7-2 | 15 | TGTGCCAGCAGCTCAGCGGGGACAGGGAGAGAGACCCAGTACTTC | CASSSAGTGRETQYF
NA | TRBJ2-7 | TRBD2 | TRBV20-1 | 11 | TGCAGTGCTAGGGTAGCGGGTAAGCAGTACTTC | CSARVAGKQYF
many | TRBJ2-7 | NA | TRBV7-9 | 14 | TGTGCCAGCAGCTTAGATTATCGATCCTACGAGCAGTACTTC | CASSLDYRSYEQYF
few | TRBJ2-7 | TRBD2 | TRBV30 | 13 | TGTGCCTCGACTAGCGGCCTCTCCTACGAGCAGTACTTC | CASTSGLSYEQYF
few | TRBJ1-2 | NA | TRBV10-3 | 13 | TGTGCCATCAGTGAGTCGAAGGGAGATGGCTACACCTTC | CAISESKGDGYTF
many | TRBJ2-1 | NA | TRBV5-1 | 15 | TGCGCCAGCAGCTGGGACTCGAGCTCCTACAATGAGCAGTTCTTC | CASSWDSSSYNEQFF
NA | TRBJ2-7 | NA | TRBV7-4 | 14 | TGTGCCAGCAGCTTAGGAGGGGACCGCTACGAGCAGTACTTC | CASSLGGDRYEQYF
few | TRBJ2-2 | TRBD2 | TRBV4-2 | 19 | TGTGCCAGCAGCCAAGAAGTTAGCGGGCGCTCCGGTCCACCCGGGGAGCTGTTTTTT | CASSQEVSGRSGPPGELFF
NA | TRBJ2-1 | TRBD1 | TRBV6-5 | 16 | TGTGCCAGCAAAACCCCCCCCGGGACAGGGGCCAATGAGCAGTTCTTC | CASKTPPGTGANEQFF
few | TRBJ2-1 | NA | TRBV5-6 | 13 | TGTGCCAGCGGGGGGCAGTTCGGGGGAGAGCAGTTCTTC | CASGGQFGGEQFF
NA | TRBJ2-7 | TRBD1 | TRBV7-9 | 15 | TGTGCCAGCAGCCCCCCCCGGACAGGAAACTACGAGCAGTACTTC | CASSPPRTGNYEQYF
NA | TRBJ2-7 | TRBD1 | TRBV4-2 | 15 | TGTGCCAGCAGCCAGAGACAGGGGGTAACCTACGAGCAGTACTTC | CASSQRQGVTYEQYF
few | TRBJ2-1 | TRBD1 | TRBV6-2/TRBV6-3 | 15 | TGTGCCAGCGGCAGAGGGGGCGCTTCGTACAATGAGCAGTTCTTC | CASGRGGASYNEQFF
few | TRBJ2-7 | TRBD1 | TRBV29-1 | 11 | TGCAGCGTACCCGGGACAGTAGAGCAGTACTTC | CSVPGTVEQYF
few | TRBJ2-5 | TRBD1 | TRBV9 | 13 | TGTGCCAGCACCTTGGACAGGGAGGAGACCCAGTACTTC | CASTLDREETQYF
few | TRBJ1-1 | NA | TRBV20-1 | 10 | TGCAGTGCTCACAATAATGAAGCTTTCTTT | CSAHNNEAFF
few | TRBJ2-1 | NA | TRBV7-2 | 15 | TGTGCCAGCAGTCAGAGCGGGCAGACATACAATGAGCAGTTCTTC | CASSQSGQTYNEQFF
NA | TRBJ1-2 | NA | TRBV10-3 | 14 | TGTGCCATCAGTGGGCAGGGAGATAACTATGGCTACACCTTC | CAISGQGDNYGYTF
NA | TRBJ1-2 | NA | TRBV20-1 | 12 | TGCAGTGCTAGAGATCGTGGGAATGGCTACACCTTC | CSARDRGNGYTF
NA | TRBJ2-1 | TRBD2 | TRBV20-1 | 16 | TGCAGTGCTATAGCCATAGTTAGTAGCGGGCGAAATGAGCAGTTCTTC | CSAIAIVSSGRNEQFF
NA | TRBJ2-5 | NA | TRBV28 | 15 | TGTGCCAGCAGTTTCCTAGCGCCTACAAAAGAGACCCAGTACTTC | CASSFLAPTKETQYF
few | TRBJ2-5 | NA | TRBV5-6 | 12 | TGTGCCAGCATGGAGGGGACAGAGACCCAGTACTTC | CASMEGTETQYF
few | TRBJ2-4 | TRBD2 | TRBV20-1 | 14 | TGCAGTTCCGCCGTTAGCGGGATGGAAAACATTCAGTACTTC | CSSAVSGMENIQYF
NA | TRBJ2-7 | TRBD1 | TRBV7-2 | 14 | TGTGCCAGCAGCCGGGACAGGGGGCGATACGAGCAGTACTTC | CASSRDRGRYEQYF
NA | TRBJ2-3 | TRBD2 | TRBV19 | 15 | TGTGCCAGTAGTAGACTAGCGGTAAAAACAGATACGCAGTATTTT | CASSRLAVKTDTQYF
NA | TRBJ2-1 | TRBD2 | TRBV20-1 | 12 | TGCAGTGCGGGGGAGGGTACAAGGGATAGGTTCTTC | CSAGEGTRDRFF
NA | TRBJ2-7 | TRBD1 | TRBV7-8 | 14 | TGTGCCAGCAGCGCAAAACAGGGGACCTACGAGCAGTACTTC | CASSAKQGTYEQYF
NA | TRBJ2-1 | TRBD1 | TRBV2 | 15 | TGTGCCGGAGATGAGGGACAGGGGCCTTCCAATGAGCAGTTCTTC | CAGDEGQGPSNEQFF
few | TRBJ1-6 | NA | TRBV28 | 14 | TGTGCCAGCAGTTTAGACGGGGGCGATTCACCCCTCCACTTT | CASSLDGGDSPLHF
once | TRBJ2-3 | NA | TRBV4-3 | 18 | TGCGCCAGCAGCCAAGATGTTCGTACTGGCTCCCGGGGAGATACGCAGTATTTT | CASSQDVRTGSRGDTQYF
few | TRBJ2-5 | NA | TRBV12-3/TRBV12-4 | 16 | TGTGCCAGCAGTTCCGTCGGCAGGGGAGCTGAGGAGACCCAGTACTTC | CASSSVGRGAEETQYF
few | TRBJ2-5 | TRBD2 | TRBV9 | 17 | TGTGCCAGCAGCGTAGCTCCCGGGACTAGCGGTCGCGAGACCCAGTACTTC | CASSVAPGTSGRETQYF
NA | TRBJ1-2 | TRBD1 | TRBV27 | 16 | TGTGCCAGCAGTGGCACACGCACAGGGGGTCTTTATGGCTACACCTTC | CASSGTRTGGLYGYTF
NA | TRBJ2-7 | NA | TRBV9 | 15 | TGTGCCAGCAGCGTAGAGGCCGGGGCGCACTACGAGCAGTACTTC | CASSVEAGAHYEQYF
NA | TRBJ2-1 | NA | TRBV27 | 14 | TGTGCCAGCAGTTTATCGGAAGGGACCGGTGAGCAGTTCTTC | CASSLSEGTGEQFF
once | TRBJ2-3 | NA | TRBV4-3 | 18 | TGCGCCAGCAGCCGAAAAAGCCGCGGGTTCCTTAGCACAGATACGCAGTATTTT | CASSRKSRGFLSTDTQYF
NA | TRBJ2-1 | TRBD1 | TRBV5-1 | 17 | TGCGCCAGCAGCTTTAGGACAGGGCCTGAATCCTACTATGAGCAGTTCTTC | CASSFRTGPESYYEQFF
few | TRBJ2-2 | NA | TRBV12-5 | 12 | TGTGCTAGTGGTACCTCGACTGGGGAGCTGTTTTTT | CASGTSTGELFF
few | TRBJ2-5 | NA | TRBV11-2 | 13 | TGTGCCAGCAGCTTCTTTTTACAAGAGACCCAGTACTTC | CASSFFLQETQYF